Sequencing of this T cell receptor beta chain was carried out in a study of T cells in Graves' hyperthyroidism and ophthalmopathy. General study points: Stable hyperthyroidism was told apart from ophthalmopathy by a model built on 13 V-J features.

Trimming pared 6 bases from V and 2 bases from J, leaving 10 bases between. This CDR3 has 13 residues. The table lists this clonotype with many counts. Its antigen is currently unknown. Amplification of TCR beta CDR3 regions was performed using RNA transcripts as template. TCR CDR3 regions were first amplified by RT-PCR with HTBI primers. TCRdb re-analysed the multiplex PCR reads in MiXCR, keeping a single row per CDR3 protein. The profile covers 400,000 to 600,000 distinct CDR3 sequences, with less than 25% appearing a single time and roughly 29% taken by the ten largest. This rearrangement joins TRBV12-3 or TRBV12-4 to TRBJ1-1; D perhaps matches TRBD1 (5 bases). Sequencing input: blood. This TCR came from a man between 18 and 29 years old with Graves' hyperthyroidism. The CDR3 bases are TGTGCCAGCAGCGACAGCTACAACACTGAAGCTTTCTTT. Protein: CASSDSYNTEAFF.